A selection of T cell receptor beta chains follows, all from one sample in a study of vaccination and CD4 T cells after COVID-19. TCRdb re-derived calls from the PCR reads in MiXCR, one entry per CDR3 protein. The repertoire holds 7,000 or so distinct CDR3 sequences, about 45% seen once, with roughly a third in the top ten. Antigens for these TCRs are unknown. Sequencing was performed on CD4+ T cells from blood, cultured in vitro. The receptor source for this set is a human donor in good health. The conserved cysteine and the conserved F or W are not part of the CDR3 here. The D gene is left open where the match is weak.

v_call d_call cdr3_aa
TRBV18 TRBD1 ASLMGQGFSPLH
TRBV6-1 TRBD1 ASRDEGGSSSYEQY
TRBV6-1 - ASSIVNRAATEAF
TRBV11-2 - ASSLAGPYNEQF
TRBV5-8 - ASSLRPGQPQH
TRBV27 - ASSQGQLETQY
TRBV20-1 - SAIQGSAKNIQY
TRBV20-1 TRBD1 SAAKTGANGYT
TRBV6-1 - ASSRGRGSYGYT
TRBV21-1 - ASPKGGERNQPQH
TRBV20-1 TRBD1 SASRQGARNQPQH
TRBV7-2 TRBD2 ASNPGLAHNEQF
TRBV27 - ASSLFPPENTEAF
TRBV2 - ASSEGQGKDGYT
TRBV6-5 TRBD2 ASSYLAGEPGELF
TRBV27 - ASSPALGGATEAF
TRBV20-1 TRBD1 SAHYRGQGIRTGELF
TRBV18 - ASSPNYQNTDTQY
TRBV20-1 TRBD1 SASRTGPLNTEAF
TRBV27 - ASSLRDLGYEQY
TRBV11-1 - ASSQERTGTDTQY
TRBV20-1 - SASYAGDGYT
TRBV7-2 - ASSLGELETQY
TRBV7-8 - ASSLPGANQPQH
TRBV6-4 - ASSEVGTGELF
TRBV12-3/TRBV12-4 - ASSRRGADTQY
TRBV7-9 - ASSITGTEQY
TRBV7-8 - ASSPQGAGNTIY
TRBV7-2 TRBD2 ASRRASGGGTGELF
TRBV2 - ASSESATNEQF
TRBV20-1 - SARPLGEKLF
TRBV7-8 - ASSFLESNQPQH
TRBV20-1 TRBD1 SAPSGTEGVWGNQPQH
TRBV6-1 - ASSDYIGGNSPLH
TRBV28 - ASSGETGLAYEQY
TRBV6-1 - ASSNGQGSGNTIY
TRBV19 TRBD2 ASSILAGGQDTQY
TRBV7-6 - ASSSAGGGYGYT
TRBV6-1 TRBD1 ASSSGQATYEQY
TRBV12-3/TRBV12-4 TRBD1 ASSTTGVYGGYT
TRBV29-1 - SGGQQETQY
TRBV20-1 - SAREYVIGRQETQY